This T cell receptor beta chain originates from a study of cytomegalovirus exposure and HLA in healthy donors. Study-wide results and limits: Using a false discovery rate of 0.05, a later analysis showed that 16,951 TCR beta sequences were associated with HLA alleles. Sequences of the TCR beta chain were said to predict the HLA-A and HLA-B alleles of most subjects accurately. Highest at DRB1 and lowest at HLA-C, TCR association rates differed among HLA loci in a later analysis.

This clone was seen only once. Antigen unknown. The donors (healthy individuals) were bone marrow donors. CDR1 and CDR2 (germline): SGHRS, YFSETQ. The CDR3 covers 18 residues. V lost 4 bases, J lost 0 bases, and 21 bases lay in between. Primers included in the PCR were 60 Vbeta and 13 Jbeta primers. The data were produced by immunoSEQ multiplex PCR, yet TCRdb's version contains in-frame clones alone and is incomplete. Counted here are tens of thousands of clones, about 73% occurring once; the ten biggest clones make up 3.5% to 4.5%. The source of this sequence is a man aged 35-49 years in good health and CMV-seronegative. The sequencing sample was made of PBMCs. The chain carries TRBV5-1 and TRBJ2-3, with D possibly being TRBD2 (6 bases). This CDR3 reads CASSRIGASELSTDTQYF. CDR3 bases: TGCGCCAGCAGCCGTATTGGGGCTAGCGAACTAAGCACAGATACGCAGTATTTT.